The clone carrying this T cell receptor beta chain was recorded once. This entry is derived from a study of blood T cell repertoires in COVID-19. Method: immunoSEQ multiplex PCR; TCRdb's copy keeps in-frame clones and lacks some. This sample has 130,000 or so clones; more than 70% occur once, and the top ten carry over 8%. Losses at the gene ends were 1 base for V and 1 base for J; bases not matched to a gene: 4. In germline, CDR1 is LGHDT, CDR2 YNNKEL (reference sequence). The CDR3 is made up of 16 amino acids. Material: peripheral blood. J is TRBJ2-3 and V is TRBV3-1 (or the pseudogene TRBV3-2); 8 bases agree with TRBD2. The clonotype comes from a woman aged 55-70 years with acute or convalescent COVID-19. CDR3 loop: CASSQVGGGRTDTQYF. The DNA of the CDR3 is TGTGCCAGCAGCCAAGTCGGGGGGGGTCGCACAGATACGCAGTATTTT.